The rows below give T cell receptor beta chains drawn from one sample of a study of cytotoxic CD8 clonotypes in ibrutinib-treated CLL. Assay: immunoSEQ multiplex PCR; the TCRdb copy retains only in-frame clones and omits some. The sample includes roughly 330,000 clones, roughly 71% of them seen just once. The specimen comprised PBMCs, sampled after 36 months of ibrutinib treatment. The receptor set was obtained from a human donor with chronic lymphocytic leukemia. The CDR3 runs from the conserved cysteine through the conserved F or W. Fields, in order: CDR3 DNA, CDR3 protein, D gene, CDR3 length, V gene, clone size, J gene. D genes are given only for firm matches. Clone size is not always given. Where it is, it says once, few, many or a class for expanded clones.

CDR3 DNA: TGCGCCAGCAGCCAATTGACTAGCGGGGGTTATACGCAGTATTTT; CDR3 protein: CASSQLTSGGYTQYF; D gene: TRBD2; CDR3 length: 15; V gene: TRBV4-1; clone size: few; J gene: TRBJ2-3
CDR3 DNA: TGTGCCAGCAGCGTAGGGGACAGCCTTAATTCACCCCTCCACTTT; CDR3 protein: CASSVGDSLNSPLHF; D gene: TRBD1; CDR3 length: 15; V gene: TRBV9; clone size: -; J gene: TRBJ1-6
CDR3 DNA: TGTGCCAGCAACGACTTTACAGGGGACCAAGAGACCCAGTACTTC; CDR3 protein: CASNDFTGDQETQYF; D gene: TRBD1; CDR3 length: 15; V gene: TRBV6-5; clone size: -; J gene: TRBJ2-5
CDR3 DNA: TGCGCCAGCAGCCCCGGTCTATGGGACAGGGCCGAGACCCAGTACTTC; CDR3 protein: CASSPGLWDRAETQYF; D gene: TRBD1; CDR3 length: 16; V gene: TRBV5-1; clone size: -; J gene: TRBJ2-5
CDR3 DNA: TGTGCCAGTAGTATAGGATACCAGCAAGAGACCCAGTACTTC; CDR3 protein: CASSIGYQQETQYF; D gene: -; CDR3 length: 14; V gene: TRBV19; clone size: -; J gene: TRBJ2-5
CDR3 DNA: TGTGCCAGCAGCTTCTCACGGGGCTTCTCCTACGAGCAGTACTTC; CDR3 protein: CASSFSRGFSYEQYF; D gene: -; CDR3 length: 15; V gene: TRBV27; clone size: -; J gene: TRBJ2-7
CDR3 DNA: TGCGCCAGCAGCCCAGCTAGCGGGCCCTACGAGCAGTACTTC; CDR3 protein: CASSPASGPYEQYF; D gene: TRBD2; CDR3 length: 14; V gene: TRBV5-1; clone size: -; J gene: TRBJ2-7
CDR3 DNA: TGTGCCAGCCGAGGGGGCGATTATGGCTACACCTTC; CDR3 protein: CASRGGDYGYTF; D gene: TRBD1; CDR3 length: 12; V gene: TRBV6-5; clone size: few; J gene: TRBJ1-2
CDR3 DNA: TGCGCCAGCACCGACTGGACAGGGTTGCAGTTCTTC; CDR3 protein: CASTDWTGLQFF; D gene: TRBD1; CDR3 length: 12; V gene: TRBV5-1; clone size: -; J gene: TRBJ2-1
CDR3 DNA: TGTGCCAGCAGTGGCCCGGGACTAGCGGTCTTTGAGCAGTACTTC; CDR3 protein: CASSGPGLAVFEQYF; D gene: TRBD2; CDR3 length: 15; V gene: TRBV25-1; clone size: -; J gene: TRBJ2-7
CDR3 DNA: TGCAGCGTTGAAACGGGTCCGGGGGATACGCAGTATTTT; CDR3 protein: CSVETGPGDTQYF; D gene: -; CDR3 length: 13; V gene: TRBV29-1; clone size: -; J gene: TRBJ2-3
CDR3 DNA: TGTGCCAGCAGACAGATCATTCCCGCCTACGAGCAGTACTTC; CDR3 protein: CASRQIIPAYEQYF; D gene: -; CDR3 length: 14; V gene: TRBV28; clone size: few; J gene: TRBJ2-7
CDR3 DNA: TGTGCCAGCAGTTACAAGGGACAGGGAACCCGCGAGCAGTACTTC; CDR3 protein: CASSYKGQGTREQYF; D gene: TRBD1; CDR3 length: 15; V gene: TRBV6-6; clone size: few; J gene: TRBJ2-7
CDR3 DNA: TGTGCCAGCAGGGCCCGTGGCCGTGTCCTTACTAGCAATACGCAGTATTTT; CDR3 protein: CASRARGRVLTSNTQYF; D gene: -; CDR3 length: 17; V gene: TRBV28; clone size: -; J gene: TRBJ2-3
CDR3 DNA: TGTGCCAGTAGTGTGGGACGGAGTAGCAATCAGCCCCAGCATTTT; CDR3 protein: CASSVGRSSNQPQHF; D gene: -; CDR3 length: 15; V gene: TRBV19; clone size: -; J gene: TRBJ1-5
CDR3 DNA: TGTGCCAGCAGCTTTGTAGGAGACACTGAAGCTTTCTTT; CDR3 protein: CASSFVGDTEAFF; D gene: -; CDR3 length: 13; V gene: TRBV7-3; clone size: -; J gene: TRBJ1-1
CDR3 DNA: TGTGCCAGCAGTCCCTCAGGGGGTCAAGAGACCCAGTACTTC; CDR3 protein: CASSPSGGQETQYF; D gene: TRBD1; CDR3 length: 14; V gene: TRBV6-5; clone size: -; J gene: TRBJ2-5
CDR3 DNA: TGTGCCAGCAGTACCCGGGACGGATATTCACCCCTCCACTTT; CDR3 protein: CASSTRDGYSPLHF; D gene: -; CDR3 length: 14; V gene: TRBV6-1; clone size: -; J gene: TRBJ1-6